A selection of T cell receptor beta chains follows, all from one sample in a study of early T cells in non-severe SARS-CoV-2 infection. TCRdb processed the 5' RACE reads anew with MiXCR; each CDR3 protein has one entry. The sample records approximately 100,000 distinct CDR3 sequences, roughly 11% being singletons. Material: whole blood. These TCRs come from an adult who was a healthcare worker with PCR-confirmed SARS-CoV-2 infection or an uninfected control (not recorded which). Each CDR3 is given without its conserved first and last residue. The order of the fields is V gene, J gene, CDR3 protein.

TRBV20-1	TRBJ1-2	SALSPGTGGVYGYT
TRBV20-1	TRBJ1-1	SARVTGGAEAF
TRBV5-1	TRBJ2-5	ASSYSIGAQETQY
TRBV25-1	TRBJ2-1	ASIANRINNEQF
TRBV7-3	TRBJ2-5	ASSKAGGGETQY
TRBV20-1	TRBJ2-5	SAATSSLSMQETQY
TRBV28	TRBJ2-5	ASSPDRGMTQY
TRBV20-1	TRBJ1-2	SGFGASDYGYT
TRBV2	TRBJ1-5	ASSRMDRGNQPQH
TRBV7-9	TRBJ1-1	ASSIRGSTEAF
TRBV28	TRBJ2-3	AGRGHSTDTQY
TRBV28	TRBJ2-7	ASSRGDRGHEQY
TRBV7-2	TRBJ2-2	ASSLTQNTGELF
TRBV6-1	TRBJ2-6	ASSTAGGGANVLT
TRBV6-1	TRBJ2-2	ASSWLAEATGELF
TRBV20-1	TRBJ1-4	SAREGTTNEKLF
TRBV6-5	TRBJ2-3	ASSYRTVEDTQY
TRBV5-1	TRBJ1-2	ASSGGQANYGYT
TRBV3-1	TRBJ2-2	ASSHTGVDTGELF
TRBV7-3	TRBJ2-3	ASSPRLAGQDTQY
TRBV18	TRBJ2-1	ASSPLGQGEQF
TRBV20-1	TRBJ2-1	SARGGSTNNEQF
TRBV24-1	TRBJ2-1	ATSDRPGTGIDEQF
TRBV7-3	TRBJ2-2	ASSLVGTGDLNTGELF
TRBV27	TRBJ2-1	ASSSIGLAGVLNEQF
TRBV5-6	TRBJ2-7	ASSLPGGYEQY
TRBV6-1	TRBJ2-7	ASSLYRDEQY
TRBV5-1	TRBJ1-1	ASSSGTGANTEAF
TRBV11-2	TRBJ2-3	ASSLDRHSTLGNTDTQY
TRBV7-9	TRBJ2-7	ASSLGQGSSLYEQY
TRBV4-1	TRBJ2-7	ASNQGNRGPINEQY
TRBV4-1	TRBJ1-1	ASSPFGQGVRGTEAF
TRBV12-3/TRBV12-4	TRBJ2-5	ASSSYSGSQETQY
TRBV6-1	TRBJ1-4	ASSPGPATNEKLF
TRBV7-3	TRBJ1-1	ASSQMGYSYTEAF
TRBV12-3/TRBV12-4	TRBJ2-2	ASRTGEWTGELF
TRBV7-2	TRBJ1-4	ASSLGRRANEKLF